The 14 T cell receptor beta chains given below trace back to one sample, sequenced in a study of control samples from healthy donors and cancer patients. Profiled with immunoSEQ multiplex PCR; TCRdb holds only in-frame clones, not every one. In the table there are fewer than 95,000 clones, more than 75% of which are singletons. Sequencing was carried out using blood. The receptors derive from a woman in her forties in good health.

The CDR3 reads CASSVDPLTSGADTQYF. CDR3 nucleotide sequence: TGTGCCAGCAGCGTAGACCCCCTGACTAGCGGGGCCGATACGCAGTATTTT. This chain joins TRBV9 and TRBJ2-3; 11 bases are shared with TRBD2. The germline gives CDR1 SGDLS, CDR2 YYNGEE. V lost 0 bases to trimming and J lost 6 bases; unmatched junction nucleotides: 9. The CDR3 is made up of 17 amino acids.

The gene calls are TRBV12-3 or TRBV12-4 and TRBJ2-7; 7 nucleotides line up with TRBD2. V dropped 4 bases and J dropped 6; count of bases not matched to a gene: 3. The CDR3 is 12 amino acids. The CDR3, as DNA: TGTGCCAGCAGTTCGGGGGAGGGCGAGCAGTACTTC. Its protein is CASSSGEGEQYF.

In this sample, this clone turned up once. The V and J genes are TRBV27 and TRBJ2-7; 7 bases fit TRBD2. This CDR3 spans 13 amino acids. The ends lost 4 bases at V and 3 bases at J; junction bases unmatched: 3. CDR1 and CDR2 (germline): MNHEY, SMNVEV (reference sequence). The CDR3 region is CASSWTRGYEQYF. CDR3 DNA: TGTGCCAGCAGTTGGACTAGGGGCTACGAGCAGTACTTC.

This sequence joins TRBV10-3 and TRBJ2-7; D possibly corresponds to TRBD2 (6 bases). Germline V gene lookup returns CDR1 ENHRY and CDR2 SYGVKD. The CDR3 is 14 residues long. V was cut by 0 bases and J by 3 bases, with 9 bases left in between. The chain's CDR3 is CAISESVGGYEQYF. The CDR3 bases are TGTGCCATCAGTGAGTCGGTCGGGGGCTACGAGCAGTACTTC.

The gene calls are TRBV6-6 and TRBJ1-6, with no clear D. Trimming took off 8 bases at V and 4 bases at J, with 15 bases between the two ends. Per the germline V gene, CDR1 is MNHNY and CDR2 is SVGAGI (reference sequence). This CDR3 contains 15 residues. The CDR3 here is CASSLGQEYNSPLHF. DNA for the CDR3: TGTGCCAGCTCCCTCGGCCAGGAATATAATTCACCCCTCCACTTT.

The rearrangement links TRBV29-1 to TRBJ1-2, with unresolved D. CDR1 and CDR2 (germline): SQVTM, ANQGSEA. V lost 6 bases and J 4 bases, leaving 15 bases between the germline ends. This CDR3 comprises 13 residues. The CDR3 coding sequence is TGCAGCGTCCAATTGGTAGCCCTCTATGGCTACACCTTC. It encodes CSVQLVALYGYTF. Filled out from reference TRBV29-1 and TRBJ1-2, the complete variable domain reads SAVISQKPSRDICQRGTSLTIQCQVDSQVTMMFWYRQQPGQSLTLIATANQGSEATYESGFVIDKFPISRPNLTFSTLTVSNMSPEDSSIYLCSVQLVALYGYTFGSGTRLTVV.

The rearrangement uses TRBV4-3 and TRBJ1-1; 9 positions agree with TRBD1. Germline V gives CDR1 LGHNA, CDR2 YSLEER. The ends lost 4 bases at V and 6 bases at J; junction bases unmatched: 15. This CDR3 is 17 amino acids long. The CDR3 DNA sequence: TGCGCCAGCAGCCCTCAACTGGGGGACAGGGCGGGTCCTGAAGCTTTCTTT. It yields the protein CASSPQLGDRAGPEAFF.

The chain couples TRBV19 to TRBJ1-5; no clear D gene. Trimming left V 10 bases short and J 1 base short, with 17 bases between. CDR1 LNHDA and CDR2 SQIVND come from the germline V gene (reference sequence). This CDR3 is built from 15 residues. Here the CDR3 DNA reads TGTGCCACCATGGAGGTGGGTGAGAGCAATCAGCCCCAGCATTTT. Residues: CATMEVGESNQPQHF.

V and J are TRBV5-4 and TRBJ2-1; a weak D match, TRBD2 (6 bases). V gave up 6 bases and J gave up 0 bases, with 16 bases separating them. Germline CDR1 SGHNT, CDR2 YYREEE (reference sequence). The CDR3 sequence is 16 residues long. The CDR3 is CASTFRGASSYNEQFF. CDR3 nucleotide sequence: TGTGCCAGCACTTTTCGCGGGGCATCCTCCTACAATGAGCAGTTCTTC.

V and J are TRBV5-1 and TRBJ2-1, with TRBD1 identical over 10 bases. Germline V gene lookup returns CDR1 SGHRS and CDR2 YFSETQ. Trimming cost V 8 bases and J 6 bases; bases outside gene matches: 8. CDR3 length: 14 amino acids. The CDR3 is CASGTGEGRNEQFF. The CDR3 region has the DNA TGCGCCAGTGGGACAGGGGAGGGCCGCAATGAGCAGTTCTTC.

This chain joins TRBV9 and TRBJ2-3; 9 bases fit TRBD1. Trimming took 0 bases from V and 6 from J; bases not matched to a gene: 5. The CDR3 is made up of 15 amino acids. Per germline, CDR1 SGDLS and CDR2 YYNGEE. CDR3 protein: CASSVEGQGLDTQYF. The CDR3 coding sequence is TGTGCCAGCAGCGTAGAAGGACAGGGGCTGGATACGCAGTATTTT.

The sample holds one count of this clone. The rearrangement joins TRBV25-1 to TRBJ2-3; 15 bases fit TRBD2. V was pared by 4 bases and J by 3 bases, with 2 bases of the junction left unmatched. The CDR3 has 16 amino acids. The germline CDR1 and CDR2 sequences are MGHDK and SYGVNS. CDR3 protein: CASSVGLAGGTDTQYF. CDR3 coding DNA: TGTGCCAGCAGTGTCGGACTAGCGGGGGGGACAGATACGCAGTATTTT.

Concerning this clone itself: The junction departs from germline at one end; a sequencing error may be responsible. V gene TRBV6-5 combines with J gene TRBJ1-1; 8 bases are shared with TRBD1. The CDR3 contains 12 residues. Germline V gene sequence: CDR1 MNHEY, CDR2 SVGAGI. In DNA form, the CDR3 reads TGTGCCAGCAGTTTAACCAGGGGGCAATGGGTCTTT. Its translation: CASSLTRGQWVF.

The chain links TRBV25-1 to TRBJ1-1; 9 bases line up with TRBD1. The CDR3 has 16 residues. The V and J ends lost 1 base and 6 bases, in that order; junction bases with no gene match: 9. Germline CDR1 MGHDK, CDR2 SYGVNS. This CDR3 is CASSEFYTGQGPEAFF. CDR3 nucleotides: TGTGCCAGCAGTGAATTTTATACGGGACAGGGACCTGAAGCTTTCTTT.